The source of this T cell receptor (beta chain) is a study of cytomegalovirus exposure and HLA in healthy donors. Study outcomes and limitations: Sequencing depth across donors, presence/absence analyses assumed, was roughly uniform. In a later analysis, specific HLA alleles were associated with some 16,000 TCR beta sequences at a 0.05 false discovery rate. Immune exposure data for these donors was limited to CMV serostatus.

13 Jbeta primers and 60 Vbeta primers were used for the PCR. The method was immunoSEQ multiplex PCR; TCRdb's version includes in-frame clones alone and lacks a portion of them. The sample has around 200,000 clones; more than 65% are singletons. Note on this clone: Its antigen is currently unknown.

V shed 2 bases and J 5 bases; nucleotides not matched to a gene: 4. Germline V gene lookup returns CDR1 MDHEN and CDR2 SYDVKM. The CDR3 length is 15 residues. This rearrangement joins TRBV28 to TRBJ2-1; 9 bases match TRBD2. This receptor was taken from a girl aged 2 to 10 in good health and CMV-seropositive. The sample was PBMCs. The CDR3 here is CASSLAASGDNEQFF. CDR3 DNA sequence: TGTGCCAGCAGTTTAGCGGCTAGCGGGGACAATGAGCAGTTCTTC.